A selection of T cell receptor beta chains follows, all from one sample in a study of OX40 agonist ivuxolimab in advanced cancers. Libraries were prepared by immunoSEQ multiplex PCR; TCRdb keeps only in-frame clonotypes and omits some of them. Of tens of thousands of clones listed, 70% to 90% are singletons. The source was CD4+ or CD8+ T cells sorted from blood, collected in a trial of the OX40 agonist ivuxolimab. The receptors stem from an adult with an advanced solid tumor such as melanoma, head and neck, liver or kidney cancer. Each CDR3 is given with its conserved first and last residue. Fields, in order: CDR3 protein, CDR3 DNA, J gene, D gene, clone size, V gene. D genes are given only for firm matches. The size entry is marked missing in some rows and otherwise reads once, few, many or a size class.

CDR3aa: CASSFLAASTDTQYF
CDR3nt: TGTGCCAGCAGCTTCCTGGCGGCCAGCACAGATACGCAGTATTTT
j_gene: TRBJ2-3
d_gene: .
abundance: .
v_gene: TRBV7-2

CDR3aa: CASSLSAGGQDTQYF
CDR3nt: TGTGCCAGCAGCTTAAGTGCGGGGGGGCAGGATACGCAGTATTTT
j_gene: TRBJ2-3
d_gene: TRBD2
abundance: .
v_gene: TRBV7-2

CDR3aa: CASSTTGGNQPQHF
CDR3nt: TGTGCCAGCAGCACAACAGGGGGCAATCAGCCCCAGCATTTT
j_gene: TRBJ1-5
d_gene: TRBD1
abundance: .
v_gene: TRBV9

CDR3aa: CASSQIRGNSYEQYF
CDR3nt: TGTGCCAGCAGCCAGATCAGGGGGAACAGCTACGAGCAGTACTTC
j_gene: TRBJ2-7
d_gene: TRBD1
abundance: once
v_gene: TRBV6-6

CDR3aa: CASSGGTATEAFF
CDR3nt: TGTGCCAGCAGCGGCGGGACAGCCACTGAAGCTTTCTTT
j_gene: TRBJ1-1
d_gene: TRBD1
abundance: .
v_gene: TRBV5-4

CDR3aa: CASSSDEGFNQPQHF
CDR3nt: TGTGCCAGCAGCTCGGACGAGGGGTTTAATCAGCCCCAGCATTTT
j_gene: TRBJ1-5
d_gene: .
abundance: .
v_gene: TRBV7-6

CDR3aa: CASRLGQTGLFF
CDR3nt: TGTGCCAGTAGACTGGGACAGACAGGACTGTTTTTT
j_gene: TRBJ1-4
d_gene: TRBD1
abundance: once
v_gene: TRBV19

CDR3aa: CASSPGLAGNEQFF
CDR3nt: TGTGCCAGCAGTCCGGGACTAGCGGGAAATGAGCAGTTCTTC
j_gene: TRBJ2-1
d_gene: TRBD2
abundance: .
v_gene: TRBV7-3

CDR3aa: CASSQDRAEQGNTIYF
CDR3nt: TGCGCCAGCAGCCAAGATCGGGCCGAGCAAGGAAACACCATATATTTT
j_gene: TRBJ1-3
d_gene: .
abundance: once
v_gene: TRBV4-1

CDR3aa: CASSPGSRRGNQPQHF
CDR3nt: TGTGCCAGCAGTCCAGGGTCCAGGCGAGGCAATCAGCCCCAGCATTTT
j_gene: TRBJ1-5
d_gene: .
abundance: .
v_gene: TRBV7-8

CDR3aa: CASSIVRGVHEQYF
CDR3nt: TGTGCCAGTAGTATAGTAAGAGGGGTACACGAGCAGTACTTC
j_gene: TRBJ2-7
d_gene: .
abundance: .
v_gene: TRBV19

CDR3aa: CASSSAGPSTNEKLFF
CDR3nt: TGTGCCAGCAGCTCCGCCGGGCCCTCAACTAATGAAAAACTGTTTTTT
j_gene: TRBJ1-4
d_gene: .
abundance: once
v_gene: TRBV11-2

CDR3aa: CASSVGWERLAKNIQYF
CDR3nt: TGTGCCAGCAGCGTAGGGTGGGAGAGGCTAGCCAAAAACATTCAGTACTTC
j_gene: TRBJ2-4
d_gene: .
abundance: .
v_gene: TRBV9

CDR3aa: CASSKSAQETQYF
CDR3nt: TGTGCCAGCAGCAAGTCCGCCCAAGAGACCCAGTACTTC
j_gene: TRBJ2-5
d_gene: .
abundance: .
v_gene: TRBV6-6

CDR3aa: CASSYRPNSGANVLTF
CDR3nt: TGTGCCAGCAGTTACCGCCCGAACTCTGGGGCCAACGTCCTGACTTTC
j_gene: TRBJ2-6
d_gene: .
abundance: .
v_gene: TRBV6-5

CDR3aa: CAIRDRGLVGDTQYF
CDR3nt: TGTGCCATCAGGGACAGGGGGCTTGTTGGAGATACGCAGTATTTT
j_gene: TRBJ2-3
d_gene: TRBD1
abundance: .
v_gene: TRBV10-3

CDR3aa: CASRGLGGRGEQYF
CDR3nt: TGTGCCAGCAGAGGCCTGGGGGGACGAGGCGAGCAGTACTTC
j_gene: TRBJ2-7
d_gene: .
abundance: once
v_gene: TRBV2

CDR3aa: CASSPGGGGRNSPLHF
CDR3nt: TGTGCCAGCAGTCCCGGGGGGGGAGGGCGTAATTCACCCCTCCACTTT
j_gene: TRBJ1-6
d_gene: .
abundance: once
v_gene: TRBV7-2

CDR3aa: CASSERSGDPWYQETQYF
CDR3nt: TGTGCCAGCAGTGAACGAAGCGGGGACCCCTGGTACCAAGAGACCCAGTACTTC
j_gene: TRBJ2-5
d_gene: TRBD2
abundance: .
v_gene: TRBV6-1

CDR3aa: CASSLEKIGYTF
CDR3nt: TGTGCCAGCAGCTTAGAAAAAATTGGCTACACCTTC
j_gene: TRBJ1-2
d_gene: .
abundance: .
v_gene: TRBV7-2

CDR3aa: CASSLGAGANYGYTF
CDR3nt: TGTGCCAGCAGCTTAGGAGCAGGAGCTAACTATGGCTACACCTTC
j_gene: TRBJ1-2
d_gene: .
abundance: .
v_gene: TRBV7-2

CDR3aa: CASRPWREGPELNTGELFF
CDR3nt: TGTGCCAGCAGGCCTTGGAGAGAGGGGCCGGAACTGAACACCGGGGAGCTGTTTTTT
j_gene: TRBJ2-2
d_gene: .
abundance: few
v_gene: TRBV5-6

CDR3aa: CASSPRAVSSYEQYF
CDR3nt: TGTGCCAGCAGCCCGCGGGCGGTGAGCTCCTACGAGCAGTACTTC
j_gene: TRBJ2-7
d_gene: .
abundance: .
v_gene: TRBV7-8

CDR3aa: CASSRGRSNYGYTF
CDR3nt: TGTGCCAGCAGTCGTGGGCGGAGCAACTATGGCTACACCTTC
j_gene: TRBJ1-2
d_gene: .
abundance: .
v_gene: TRBV6-5

CDR3aa: CASSLTGTQETQYF
CDR3nt: TGTGCCAGCAGCTTAACCGGCACTCAAGAGACCCAGTACTTC
j_gene: TRBJ2-5
d_gene: .
abundance: .
v_gene: TRBV7-9